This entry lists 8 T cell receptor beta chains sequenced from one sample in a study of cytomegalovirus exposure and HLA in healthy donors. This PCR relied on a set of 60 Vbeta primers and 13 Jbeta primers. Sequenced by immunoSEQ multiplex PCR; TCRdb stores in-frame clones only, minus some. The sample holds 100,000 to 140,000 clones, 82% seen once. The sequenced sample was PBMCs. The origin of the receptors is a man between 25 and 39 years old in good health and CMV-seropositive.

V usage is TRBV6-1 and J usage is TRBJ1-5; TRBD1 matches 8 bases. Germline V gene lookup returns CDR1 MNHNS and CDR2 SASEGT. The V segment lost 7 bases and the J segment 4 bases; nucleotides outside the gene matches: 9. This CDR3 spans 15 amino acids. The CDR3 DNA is TGTGCCAGCAACCGACAGGGGCGCGGGAATCAGCCCCAGCATTTT. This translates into CASNRQGRGNQPQHF.

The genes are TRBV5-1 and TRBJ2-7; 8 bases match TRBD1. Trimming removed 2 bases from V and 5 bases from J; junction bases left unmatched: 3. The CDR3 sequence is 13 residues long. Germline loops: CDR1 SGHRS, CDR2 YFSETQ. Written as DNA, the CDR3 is TGCGCCAGCAGCTTTCAGGGGGCCAACGAGCAGTACTTC. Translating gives CASSFQGANEQYF.

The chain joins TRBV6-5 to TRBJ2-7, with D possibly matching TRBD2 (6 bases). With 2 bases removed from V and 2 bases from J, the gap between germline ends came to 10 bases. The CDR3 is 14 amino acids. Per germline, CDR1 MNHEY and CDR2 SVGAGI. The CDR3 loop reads CASSYGGGTYEQYF. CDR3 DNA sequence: TGTGCCAGCAGTTACGGGGGAGGCACCTACGAGCAGTACTTC.

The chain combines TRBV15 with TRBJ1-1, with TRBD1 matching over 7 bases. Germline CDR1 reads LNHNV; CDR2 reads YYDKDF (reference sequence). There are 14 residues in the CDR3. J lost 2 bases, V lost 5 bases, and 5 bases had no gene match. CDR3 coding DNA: TGTGCCACCAGCTCGGGACAGTCTAACACTGAAGCTTTCTTT. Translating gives CATSSGQSNTEAFF.

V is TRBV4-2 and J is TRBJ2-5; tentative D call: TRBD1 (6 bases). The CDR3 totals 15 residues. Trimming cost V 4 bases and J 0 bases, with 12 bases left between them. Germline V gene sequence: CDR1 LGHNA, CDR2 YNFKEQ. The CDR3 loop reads CASSPSKGDQETQYF. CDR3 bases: TGTGCCAGCAGCCCAAGCAAGGGGGACCAAGAGACCCAGTACTTC.

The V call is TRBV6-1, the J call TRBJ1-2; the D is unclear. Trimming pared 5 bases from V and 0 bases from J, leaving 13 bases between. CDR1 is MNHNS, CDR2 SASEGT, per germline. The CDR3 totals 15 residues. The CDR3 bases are TGTGCCAGCAGTACGGTCCTTTTCTCTAACTATGGCTACACCTTC. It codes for CASSTVLFSNYGYTF.

CDR3 in amino acids: CASSYGTGAYEQYF. Here the CDR3 DNA reads TGTGCCAGCAGTTACGGGACAGGGGCGTACGAGCAGTACTTC. The J gene is TRBJ2-5, the V gene TRBV6-6; 10 bases align to TRBD1. The assigned J gene may be wrong: the sequence end matches TRBJ2-7 better. This CDR3 has 14 residues. Germline V CDR1 and CDR2: MNHNY, SVGAGI (reference sequence).

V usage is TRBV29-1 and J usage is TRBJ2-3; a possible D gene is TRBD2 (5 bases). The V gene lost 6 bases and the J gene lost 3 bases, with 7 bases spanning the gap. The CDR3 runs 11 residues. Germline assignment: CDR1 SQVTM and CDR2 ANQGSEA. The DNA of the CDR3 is TGCAGCGTAACGGGGACAGATACGCAGTATTTT. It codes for CSVTGTDTQYF.